This TCR beta chain stems from a study of cytomegalovirus exposure and HLA in healthy donors (TCRdb year 2017). Context from the whole study: An earlier analysis of under 600 of the donors reported approximately 290 Gb of sequence data and 100 million to 130 million unique TCR beta sequences from about 179 million T cells. An early release that covered about 600 HLA-typed donors contained approximately 300 gigabases of sequencing data and tens of millions of unique TCR sequences. Of the roughly 420 genotyped donors, 70% to 90% were placed in the genetic ancestry cluster associated with self-reported Caucasian donors. The study aimed to test whether cataloging public T cell receptors could reveal signatures of past pathogen exposure. The study used immunosequencing to profile the T cell repertoires of approximately 640 subjects and linked those repertoires to cytomegalovirus serostatus. A separate validation cohort of 100 to 150 different subjects was used in addition to the roughly 720-subject first cohort. High-throughput TCR immunosequencing, statistical association of individual TCRs with disease status, and machine learning were combined to predict cytomegalovirus infection status. In a later analysis, previously published TCR beta repertoires from hundreds of donors were re-analyzed and high-resolution HLA genotyping was added so that TCR occurrence patterns could be studied. In the later analysis, no new phenotypic data were used to find candidate immune exposures; instead, reliance was placed on TCR beta sequences and their occurrence across donors. An earlier analysis of approximately 630 of the donors applied high-throughput TCR beta sequencing to assess whether each TCR beta V gene segment acted as functional or pseudogenic. Donor age, sex, ethnicity and CMV serostatus were compiled together with the repertoire data. A later genetic analysis took genome-wide SNP genotypes for about 55% of the 666 donors and used that subset as a discovery cohort. Every repertoire in the discovery cohort had been generated on one and the same sequencing platform. Class I and class II HLA loci were covered by the typing at four-digit resolution. Typing coverage varied by locus: about 620-630 donors for A, B, C, DRB1 and DQB1; approximately 500 for DQA1; around 610 for DPA1; more than 450 for DPB1. A few DR-DQ haplotypes were handled as single units for association and clustering because linkage in the cohort was strong. Among approximately 370 genotyped donors of the cohort, an average of around 250,000 unique TCR beta nucleotide sequences was sequenced per donor, of which 15% to 20% were non-productive.

Library prep was done by the immunoSEQ multiplex PCR assay. For the multiplex PCR, a mixture combining 60 forward primers for TCR Vbeta segments and 13 reverse primers for TCR Jbeta segments was used. Amplification of the CDR3 region of rearranged TCR beta genes was performed with a multiplex PCR assay on genomic DNA. Amplified TCR beta libraries were sequenced as 87-base-pair reads on the Illumina HiSeq System. Processing in the source paper ran as follows. In a later analysis, approximately 74 million unique TCR beta chains were counted across the approximately 640 repertoires, and roughly 10 million of these chains were shared by at least two donors. Raw reads were error-corrected and collapsed into unique sequences by a nearest-neighbor algorithm in which closely related sequences were merged to remove PCR and sequencing errors. CDR3 sequences were aligned to IMGT reference sequences to assign V, D and J gene segments. For a sequence to be retained, at least a six-nucleotide match to both a V gene segment and a J gene segment was required. A rearrangement was called productive if the CDR3 had no stop codons and remained in frame with V and J, and every other rearrangement was called non-productive. Following IMGT convention, CDR3 was defined as the stretch from the second conserved V-encoded cysteine up to the conserved J-encoded phenylalanine. The earlier analysis of about 500 of the donors excluded sequences that lacked an unambiguous match to a single V gene segment. In an earlier analysis of about 590 of the donors, a V segment was called functional when productive rearrangements were above 56.7%, and segregating when the standard deviation between donors exceeded 5%. A statistical classification framework was developed to diagnose cytomegalovirus status using the catalog of TCR beta chain sequences. In a later analysis, TCR nucleotide sequences were compared against IMGT/GENE-DB human TR gene sequences so that V and J genes could be assigned. A later analysis assigned CDR3 sequences and most-parsimonious VDJ recombination scenarios with the TCRdist pipeline. A later analysis defined each TCR beta chain by its CDR3 amino acid sequence plus V-gene family, and excluded reads lacking a unique V-gene family. In a later analysis, nearly 600 highly shared, low-generation-probability nucleotide sequences were removed to address suspected cross-contamination and a sequencing artifact. A later analysis calculated a clonal expansion index for each public chain from normalized within-repertoire ranks of inferred template counts. In a later analysis, generation probabilities were computed using a VDJ recombination model fitted to out-of-frame rearrangements, and the results were checked against IGoR. In a later analysis, TCR-TCR, TCR-HLA and TCR-CMV co-occurrence was scored with hypergeometric tests, and a repertoire-size bias correction was applied to TCR pairs. A later analysis estimated false discovery rates by permuting HLA or CMV assignments 20 times. In a later analysis, co-occurring TCRs were grouped with DBSCAN, and TCRdist sequence similarity was added when clustering was performed within HLA-allele-positive subsets. Repertoires with fewer than 30,000 or more than 120,000 public chains, plus five repertoires with anomalous nucleotide sharing, were excluded from co-occurrence clustering. TCRdb mirrors the immuneACCESS table, restricted to in-frame sequences. Some clones are absent from its copies; in checked studies, under half trace to an unresolved V gene, and the reason for the others is unknown. For V, J and clone size, that table is used; D and trimming come from the DNA. The sample table gives more than 95,000 clones. The ten top clones hold approximately 2% of the sample.

Concerning this clone itself: The antigen it recognizes is unknown.

The V end gives up 0 bases and the J end 1 base, leaving 3 bases in the junction not matched to a gene. From the germline V gene (reference sequence), CDR1 is LNHNV and CDR2 is YYDKDF. The CDR3 runs 16 residues from the cysteine to the phenylalanine. Left in the record is the CDR3 DNA by itself, 48 bases read in frame from the first base. The research as a whole found: In this cohort, only TCR beta chains were sequenced, and detectable features were limited by the absence of alpha or paired-chain data. Several of the top co-occurrence clusters appeared to be linked to parvovirus B19, influenza, CMV and Epstein-Barr virus, according to a later analysis. According to the authors, the approach could potentially be generalized to other disease states and immunological phenotypes. When HLA alleles, especially DR and DQ, strongly co-occurred, TCR associations were difficult to assign to individual alleles. An earlier analysis of several hundred of the donors showed that most TCR beta V segments appeared in productive rearrangements either about 87% or about 30% of the time, which broadly matched IMGT annotations. Compared with equally common non-associated chains, HLA-associated TCR beta chains in a later analysis were more clonally expanded and had lower generation probabilities. Compared with the roughly 710-donor mean, donors in an Asian-associated ancestry cluster had fewer N-insertions in productive TCRs, according to a later genetic analysis. Fewer than 20 rarely observed V segments, including chromosome 9 orphons, were excluded from the earlier analysis of several hundred of the donors because counts were too low. The presence/absence analyses assumed that sequencing depth was roughly uniform across donors, and that assumption may not be true. In a later analysis, more than 15,000 TCR beta sequences were associated with specific HLA alleles at a false discovery rate of 0.05. Some IMGT-functional V segments, including TRBV6-2 and TRBV6-3, could not be told apart with the 87-base-pair reads, so those segments were excluded. In both the original and validation cohorts, the classifier was reported to diagnose cytomegalovirus status with high specificity and sensitivity. Immune exposure information for the cohort was limited to CMV serostatus. In a later genetic analysis, a missense DCLRE1C variant was associated with V-gene and J-gene trimming of TCR beta chains, and the association was replicated in an independent cohort. Because HLA typing was unavailable for some donors at each locus, only the typed subset was used in association tests. In the study, approximately 160 TCR beta chains were listed as associated with cytomegalovirus. In a later analysis, most CMV-associated TCR beta chains were found to appear HLA-restricted, with HLA associations seemingly driven largely by CMV exposure. Most TCR sequences were observed very rarely across donors, whereas some public TCRs were present in many individuals. Linkage disequilibrium might explain the correlated functional status among segregating V segments, but an unknown experimental factor could not be excluded. A few of the identified cytomegalovirus-associated TCR beta chains were confirmed in vitro to be specific for cytomegalovirus antigens. A further reported finding was that TCR beta sequences accurately predicted the HLA-A and HLA-B alleles for most subjects in the first cohort. According to a later analysis, TCR association rates differed among HLA loci, with DRB1 alleles showing the most associated TCRs and HLA-C alleles showing the fewest. A group of highly shared sequence variants was considered likely to be a technical artifact of the sequencing pipeline.

The cohort consisted of approximately 690 healthy bone marrow donors. At the time of sampling, all cohort members were nominally healthy, though unrecorded immune exposures were likely present. The donor was CMV seronegative and belonged to the group of 350 to 400 seronegative cohort members. Every donor gave a peripheral blood sample, and the peripheral blood mononuclear cells from that sample were used for TCR beta sequencing. Genomic DNA extraction from the blood cell samples was performed with the Qiagen DNeasy Blood Extraction Kit. The sample taken for sequencing was PBMCs. The origin of this receptor is a man aged 40-49 years in good health and CMV-seronegative. The chain is assembled from TRBV15 and TRBJ2-4, with 7 bases matching TRBD2. The DNA sequence reads TGTGCCACCAGCAGAGATCTGGGAGGGGCCAAAAACATTCAGTACTTC. Translated, it gives CATSRDLGGAKNIQYF.